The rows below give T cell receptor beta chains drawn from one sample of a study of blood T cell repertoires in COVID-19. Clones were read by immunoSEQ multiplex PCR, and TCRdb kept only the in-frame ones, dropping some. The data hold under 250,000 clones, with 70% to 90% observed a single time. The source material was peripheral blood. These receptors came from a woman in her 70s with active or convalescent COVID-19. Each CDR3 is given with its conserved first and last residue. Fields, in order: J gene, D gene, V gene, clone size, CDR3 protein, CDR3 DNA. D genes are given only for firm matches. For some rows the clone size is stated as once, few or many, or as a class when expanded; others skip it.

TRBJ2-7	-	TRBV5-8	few	CASSLPSTNEQYF	TGTGCCAGCAGCTTGCCTAGCACCAACGAGCAGTACTTC
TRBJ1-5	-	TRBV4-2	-	CASSQDGWVGQPQHF	TGTGCCAGCAGCCAAGACGGGTGGGTTGGTCAGCCCCAGCATTTT
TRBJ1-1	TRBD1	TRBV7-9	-	CASSQRQGRFEAFF	TGTGCCAGCAGCCAAAGACAGGGGCGATTTGAAGCTTTCTTT
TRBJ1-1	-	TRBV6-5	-	CASSYLTEAFF	TGTGCCAGCAGTTATCTGACTGAAGCTTTCTTT
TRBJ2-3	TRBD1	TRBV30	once	CAWTRETLQGTQYF	TGTGCCTGGACCAGAGAGACCTTACAGGGGACGCAGTATTTT
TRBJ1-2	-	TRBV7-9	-	CASSLGGHGYTF	TGTGCCAGCAGCTTAGGAGGGCATGGCTACACCTTC
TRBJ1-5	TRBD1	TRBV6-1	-	CASSERGGGQPQHF	TGTGCCAGCAGTGAACGAGGGGGCGGCCAGCCCCAGCATTTT
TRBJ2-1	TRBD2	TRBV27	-	CASSQLAGKAYNEQFF	TGTGCCAGCAGTCAACTAGCGGGCAAAGCCTACAATGAGCAGTTCTTC
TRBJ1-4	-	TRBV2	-	CASIQAVSAQKLFF	TGTGCCAGCATCCAAGCCGTATCTGCCCAAAAACTGTTTTTT
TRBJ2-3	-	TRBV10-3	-	CAISEISGTDTQYF	TGTGCCATCAGTGAGATCTCGGGCACAGATACGCAGTATTTT
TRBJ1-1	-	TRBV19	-	CASSPGTSNTEAFF	TGTGCCAGTAGTCCAGGGACATCTAACACTGAAGCTTTCTTT
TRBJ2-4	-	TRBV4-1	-	CASSQDTGLGLLSIQYF	TGCGCCAGCAGCCAAGATACTGGGCTGGGTCTGCTTAGCATTCAGTACTTC
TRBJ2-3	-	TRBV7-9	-	CASSLFWPTDTQYF	TGTGCCAGCAGCTTATTCTGGCCCACAGATACGCAGTATTTT
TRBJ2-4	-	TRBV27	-	CASKLDGKDRNIQYF	TGTGCCAGCAAACTCGATGGGAAGGACAGAAACATTCAGTACTTC
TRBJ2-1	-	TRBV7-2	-	CASTIWVGVSEQFF	TGTGCCAGCACCATCTGGGTAGGGGTAAGTGAGCAGTTCTTC
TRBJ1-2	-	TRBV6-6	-	CASSYSKRSGYTF	TGTGCCAGCAGTTACTCGAAAAGAAGCGGCTACACCTTC
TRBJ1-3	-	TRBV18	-	CASSPLSGLLVGNTIYF	TGTGCCAGCTCACCACTATCCGGTTTGTTGGTGGGAAACACCATATATTTT
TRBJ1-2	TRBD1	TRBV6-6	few	CASSPGQGAIDYGYTF	TGTGCCAGCAGCCCGGGACAGGGGGCGATTGACTATGGCTACACCTTC
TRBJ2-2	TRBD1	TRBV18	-	CASSSDRGDTGELFF	TGTGCCAGCTCCTCCGACAGGGGGGACACCGGGGAGCTGTTTTTT
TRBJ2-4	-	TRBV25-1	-	CASSEAGNIQYF	TGTGCCAGCAGTGAAGCCGGGAACATTCAGTACTTC
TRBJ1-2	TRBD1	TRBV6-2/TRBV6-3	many	CASSLLTGDYGYTF	TGTGCCAGCAGTCTCCTCACAGGGGACTATGGCTACACCTTC
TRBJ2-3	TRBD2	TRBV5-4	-	CASSLAGGGTDTQYF	TGTGCCAGCAGCTTGGCCGGGGGGGGGACAGATACGCAGTATTTT
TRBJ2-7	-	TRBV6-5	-	CASSLGTPYEQYF	TGTGCCAGCAGTTTGGGGACACCTTACGAGCAGTACTTC
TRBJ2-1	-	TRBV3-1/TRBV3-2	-	CASSQHTRKRAYNEQFF	TGTGCCAGCAGCCAGCATACGAGAAAACGGGCCTACAATGAGCAGTTCTTC
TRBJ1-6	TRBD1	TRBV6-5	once	CASSDQGADSPLHF	TGTGCCAGCAGCGATCAGGGGGCTGATTCACCCCTCCACTTT
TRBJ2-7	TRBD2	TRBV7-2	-	CASSLAPGGLAGGPSYEQYF	TGTGCCAGCAGCTTAGCGCCGGGAGGACTAGCGGGGGGGCCGTCCTACGAGCAGTACTTC
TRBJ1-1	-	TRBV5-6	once	CASSLPHTAEAFF	TGTGCCAGCAGCTTGCCGCACACAGCTGAAGCTTTCTTT
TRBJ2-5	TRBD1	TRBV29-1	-	CSGQGQETQYF	TGCAGCGGACAGGGGCAAGAGACCCAGTACTTC
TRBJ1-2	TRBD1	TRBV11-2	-	CASSSGQSLYGYTF	TGTGCCAGCAGCTCGGGACAGAGTCTCTATGGCTACACCTTC
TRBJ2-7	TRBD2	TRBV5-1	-	CASSLMGLAEARYF	TGCGCCAGCAGCTTGATGGGACTAGCGGAGGCGCGGTACTTC